Listed below are T cell receptor beta chains from one sample, sequenced in a study of T cell repertoires in cytomegalovirus infection. TCRdb passed the reads through MiXCR, listing each CDR3 protein once. The sample lists nearly 700,000 distinct CDR3 sequences; around 35% were seen once. What these receptors recognize is not known. The sequences come from cultured PBMCs, collected from culture after CMV antigen stimulation. These receptors all stem from a human donor in good health (CMV status not recorded). Some clones in this sample may be carry-over from other donors' samples. The CDR3 runs from the conserved cysteine through the conserved F or W. The D gene is left open where the match is weak. The size entry is marked missing in some rows and otherwise reads once, few, many or a size class.

j_call	clone_size	v_call	d_call	cdr3_nt	cdr3_aa
TRBJ2-7	few	TRBV7-2	TRBD2	TGTGCCAGCAGCTTAGTAGTGGGGGGAGGGTACGAGCAGTACTTC	CASSLVVGGGYEQYF
TRBJ2-1	many	TRBV7-2	-	TGTGCCAGCAGCTTAGGAGCGGTTCCCTCCTACAATGAGCAGTTCTTC	CASSLGAVPSYNEQFF
TRBJ1-6	many	TRBV7-8	-	TGTGCCAGCAGCCACCGGTTAGACTTCCTCAATTCACCCCTCCACTTT	CASSHRLDFLNSPLHF
TRBJ2-7	many	TRBV7-2	TRBD2	TGTGCCAGCAGCCCCTGGACTAGCGGGAGTGACGAGCAGTACTTC	CASSPWTSGSDEQYF
TRBJ1-4	many	TRBV7-2	TRBD1	TGTGCCAGCAGCTTAACCGGGACAGGGGCGAGTGAAAAACTGTTTTTT	CASSLTGTGASEKLFF
TRBJ1-5	-	TRBV9	-	TGTGCCAGCTCATCGCCTGGGACCAGCCAGCATTTT	CASSSPGTSQHF
TRBJ1-3	-	TRBV12-3/TRBV12-4	-	TGTGCCAGCAGTATAGGTCACGCCAGCTCTGGAAACACCATATATTTT	CASSIGHASSGNTIYF
TRBJ1-4	-	TRBV14	TRBD1	TGTGCCAGCAGCTCATTCAGCGGGACAGGGGTTTTTGAAAAACTGTTTTTT	CASSSFSGTGVFEKLFF
TRBJ2-1	-	TRBV6-2/TRBV6-3	-	TGTGCCAGCAGTCTAGCCCCCCAGCAGTTCTTC	CASSLAPQQFF
TRBJ2-1	few	TRBV4-3	TRBD2	TGCGCCAGCAGCCAGAAAATAGCGGGAGAGCTGCTCGGAGAGCAGTTCTTC	CASSQKIAGELLGEQFF
TRBJ2-7	-	TRBV4-3	-	TGCGCCAGCAGCCAAGAACTAGGGTTTTCCTACGAGCAGTACTTC	CASSQELGFSYEQYF
TRBJ1-1	few	TRBV2	TRBD1	TGTGCCAGCAGTGAGTCCGGGACAGGGGGTTACACTGAAGCTTTCTTT	CASSESGTGGYTEAFF
TRBJ1-5	few	TRBV6-1	TRBD1	TGTGCCAGCACCCGGGGACAGAGCAATCAGCCCCAGCATTTT	CASTRGQSNQPQHF
TRBJ1-2	few	TRBV28	-	TGTGCCAGCAATTCGGCGGGGATCGGCTACACCTTC	CASNSAGIGYTF
TRBJ2-7	-	TRBV5-4	-	TGTGCCAGCAGCTCCAGCGGAAGGGGGTACTACGAGCAGTACTTC	CASSSSGRGYYEQYF
TRBJ1-6	-	TRBV2	TRBD1	TGTGCCAGCAGGCGGACAGGGCGGCCACCCCTCCACTTT	CASRRTGRPPLHF
TRBJ2-7	-	TRBV20-1	TRBD2	TGCAGTGCTAGAGATCGGCGGGAGGTCAGATACGAGCAGTACTTC	CSARDRREVRYEQYF
TRBJ2-2	-	TRBV7-4	-	TGTGCCAGCAGCCGACAAGACACCGGGGAGCTGTTTTTT	CASSRQDTGELFF
TRBJ2-3	-	TRBV4-3	-	TGCGCCAGCAGCCAAGATACAATCCCCCCGCGGACGCAGTATTTT	CASSQDTIPPRTQYF
TRBJ1-1	-	TRBV19	-	TGTGCCAGTACTCCCCTTCTAACAAAAGAATTCATGAACACTGAAGCTTTCTTT	CASTPLLTKEFMNTEAFF
TRBJ2-1	few	TRBV27	-	TGTGCCAGCAGTTTACGGGACACCTACAATGAGCAGTTCTTC	CASSLRDTYNEQFF
TRBJ1-6	-	TRBV7-9	-	TGTGCCAGCAGCTTCGCCGGGGGGAATTCACCCCTCCACTTT	CASSFAGGNSPLHF
TRBJ2-7	-	TRBV5-1	-	TGCGCCAGCAGCTTGAGTATCGGGGCCACCTACGAGCAGTACTTC	CASSLSIGATYEQYF
TRBJ2-1	few	TRBV7-8	TRBD2	TGTGCCAGCAGCGCCTCAGCGGGGTACAATGAGCAGTTCTTC	CASSASAGYNEQFF
TRBJ2-1	few	TRBV12-3/TRBV12-4	-	TGTGCCAGCAGTTTAAATCGGGGAGCCGAGCAGTTCTTC	CASSLNRGAEQFF
TRBJ1-2	many	TRBV7-2	TRBD1	TGTGCCAGCAGCGCCCGGGACAGGGGCTATGGCTACACCTTC	CASSARDRGYGYTF
TRBJ1-5	few	TRBV15	-	TGTGCCACCAGCAGAGATAGGGGGGCACGCAATCAGCCCCAGCATTTT	CATSRDRGARNQPQHF
TRBJ1-4	many	TRBV7-2	TRBD1	TGTGCCAGCAGCTTAGGGGACAGGGGGCAGAGGGATGAAAAACTGTTTTTT	CASSLGDRGQRDEKLFF
TRBJ2-3	-	TRBV19	-	TGTGCCAGTAGTATAAGGGCTACAATCACAGATACGCAGTATTTT	CASSIRATITDTQYF
TRBJ1-1	-	TRBV4-1	TRBD1	TGCGCCAGCAGGTCCTCCGGGACAGCAAACACTGAAGCTTTCTTT	CASRSSGTANTEAFF
TRBJ2-7	few	TRBV5-1	-	TGCGCCAGCAGCTTAGAGGGGGTAGGTCCCTACGAGCAGTACTTC	CASSLEGVGPYEQYF
TRBJ1-1	few	TRBV6-6	-	TGTGCCAGCAGGGTTTACACTGAAGCTTTCTTT	CASRVYTEAFF
TRBJ1-1	few	TRBV12-3/TRBV12-4	-	TGTGCCAGCAGTTATCTCCTCGCAGGCCTCAGAAACACTGAAGCTTTCTTT	CASSYLLAGLRNTEAFF
TRBJ1-1	few	TRBV7-9	-	TGTGCCAGCAGTTCTCTTGGGGGGGGGAGCACTGAAGCTTTCTTT	CASSSLGGGSTEAFF
TRBJ2-7	-	TRBV10-3	-	TGTGCCATCAGGACAGGGAGGGGCGCCTACGAGCAGTACTTC	CAIRTGRGAYEQYF
TRBJ1-3	many	TRBV7-2	-	TGTGCCAGCAGCCTAGCGATCAGCTCTGGAAACACCATATATTTT	CASSLAISSGNTIYF
TRBJ2-5	-	TRBV30	TRBD2	TGTGCCTTCAACGTCGGGGGGGAGACCCAGTACTTC	CAFNVGGETQYF
TRBJ2-5	-	TRBV4-1	-	TGCGCCAGCAGCCAGAGCAGGAGCGCCGCGATCAAAGAGACCCAGTACTTC	CASSQSRSAAIKETQYF
TRBJ1-3	-	TRBV7-6	TRBD1	TGTGCCAGCAGCTGGGACAGGGGGATTTACTCTGGAAACACCATATATTTT	CASSWDRGIYSGNTIYF
TRBJ2-5	-	TRBV12-3/TRBV12-4	TRBD2	TGTGCCAGCAGTTTCCAGGGACTAGCGGCCCAAGAGACCCAGTACTTC	CASSFQGLAAQETQYF
TRBJ1-5	few	TRBV12-3/TRBV12-4	-	TGTGCCAGCACCTTCCTGGGGGGGGAGCCCCAGCATTTT	CASTFLGGEPQHF
TRBJ2-6	few	TRBV7-9	-	TGTGCCACCTCAGGAGCGCCTAGCTCTGGGGCCAACGTCCTGACTTTC	CATSGAPSSGANVLTF
TRBJ2-5	-	TRBV7-2	-	TGTGCCAGCAGCTCCCGGGGGTCAAAAGAGACCCAGTACTTC	CASSSRGSKETQYF
TRBJ2-1	-	TRBV6-5	TRBD1	TGTGCCAGCAGTTCTTGGACAGGGGGGATTTATGAGCAGTTCTTC	CASSSWTGGIYEQFF
TRBJ1-1	-	TRBV6-1	-	TGTGCCAGCAGTGAAGTGGGGGCGGGTACTGAAGCTTTCTTT	CASSEVGAGTEAFF
TRBJ2-5	-	TRBV19	TRBD2	TGTGCCAGTAGTGTTCGGACTAGCGGAAACCAAGAGACCCAGTACTTC	CASSVRTSGNQETQYF
TRBJ2-3	-	TRBV4-3	-	TGCGCCAGCAGCCAAGGCCCCCTAGATACGCAGTATTTT	CASSQGPLDTQYF
TRBJ2-7	few	TRBV7-2	-	TGTGCCAGCAGCCGCTATAGGACACAAATCTCCTACGAGCAGTACTTC	CASSRYRTQISYEQYF
TRBJ2-1	few	TRBV12-3/TRBV12-4	-	TGTGCCAGCAACACACCCTCGGGTCGGGGGGAGCAGTTCTTC	CASNTPSGRGEQFF
TRBJ2-1	few	TRBV7-2	-	TGTGCCAGCAGCTTAAGTACTAGTAGAGTTTGGCATGAGCAGTTCTTC	CASSLSTSRVWHEQFF
TRBJ1-5	-	TRBV19	-	TGTGCCAGTAGTATTGGGCTCGATCAGCCCCAGCATTTT	CASSIGLDQPQHF
TRBJ2-1	few	TRBV6-1	-	TGTGCCAGCAGACCTCCAGGGGCCCGGTCATACAATGAGCAGTTCTTC	CASRPPGARSYNEQFF
TRBJ2-1	-	TRBV2	TRBD1	TGTGCCAGCCTGATTGGGACAGGGAACAATGAGCAGTTCTTC	CASLIGTGNNEQFF
TRBJ2-7	many	TRBV7-2	TRBD1	TGTGCCAGCAGCTTAGGACAGGGACCCTCCTACGAGCAGTACTTC	CASSLGQGPSYEQYF
TRBJ1-2	few	TRBV7-9	-	TGTGCCAGCAGCTTCGGGGTCGGAGGAACAACGCATGGCTACACCTTC	CASSFGVGGTTHGYTF
TRBJ1-2	-	TRBV2	-	TGTGCCAGCAGTGAAGCCCAGGGGCCCTATGGCTACACCTTC	CASSEAQGPYGYTF
TRBJ2-3	-	TRBV4-1	-	TGCGCCAGCAGCCAGAACAGGGCAGATACGCAGTATTTT	CASSQNRADTQYF
TRBJ2-3	-	TRBV7-6	TRBD1	TGTGCCAGCAGCTTAGGAGGACAGGTTAATACGCAGTATTTT	CASSLGGQVNTQYF